These 4 T cell receptor beta chains were sequenced from one sample in a study of OX40 agonist ivuxolimab in advanced cancers. Sequencing used immunoSEQ multiplex PCR; TCRdb keeps in-frame clones, though not all of them. The table lists 38,000 or so clones, roughly nine tenths of them singletons. The sequenced sample was CD4+ or CD8+ T cells sorted from blood, obtained in a trial of the OX40 agonist ivuxolimab. These TCRs come from an adult with an advanced solid tumor such as melanoma, head and neck, liver or kidney cancer.

The rearrangement links TRBV12-5 to TRBJ2-7; D is uncertain. The germline V gene encodes CDR1 LGHNT and CDR2 FRNRAP. The length of the CDR3 is 10 residues. Trimming took 6 bases from V and 5 from J, leaving 5 bases between them. Here the CDR3 reads CASGPNEQYF. For the CDR3, the DNA is TGTGCTAGTGGCCCGAACGAGCAGTACTTC.

The gene calls are TRBV29-1 and TRBJ1-2; D uncertain. The V gene lost 3 bases and the J gene lost 2 bases, with 7 bases spanning the gap. The germline gives CDR1 SQVTM, CDR2 ANQGSEA. The CDR3 is 12 residues long. The CDR3 sequence is CSVDGSNYGYTF. As DNA, the CDR3 is TGCAGCGTTGACGGCAGCAACTATGGCTACACCTTC.

In DNA form, the CDR3 reads TGCGCCAGCAGCAGCGGACTAGCGGGGTCGATGAGCTCCTACAATGAGCAGTTCTTC. It translates to CASSSGLAGSMSSYNEQFF. The rearrangement joins TRBV5-1 to TRBJ2-1; 12 bases are a match to TRBD2. V dropped 4 bases and J dropped 0; count of bases not matched to a gene: 11. The CDR3 runs 19 residues. CDR1 SGHRS and CDR2 YFSETQ come from the germline V gene.

The CDR3 is CSVIGGSSYEQYF. The CDR3 DNA follows: TGCAGCGTAATCGGGGGCAGCTCCTACGAGCAGTACTTC. The chain has TRBV29-1 and TRBJ2-7, with D perhaps matching TRBD1 or TRBD2 (6 bases each). This CDR3 region has 13 residues. V lost 6 bases and J 0 bases, leaving 12 bases between the germline ends. From germline, CDR1 is SQVTM and CDR2 ANQGSEA.